A single sample is the source of the 32 T cell receptor beta chains below, sequenced in a study of monozygotic twins with inflammatory bowel disease. TCRdb reanalyzed the 5' RACE reads and collapses them to one entry per CDR3 protein, without DNA. The specimen's table records 150,000 or so distinct CDR3 sequences. The material sequenced was blood. Receptors originate from a human donor with ulcerative colitis or Crohn's disease, or a healthy co-twin of an affected twin (not recorded which).

This chain joins TRBV12-3 or TRBV12-4 and TRBJ2-1. This CDR3 region has 14 residues. This chain's CDR3 is CASSLPSEYNEQFF.

This sequence joins TRBV5-1 and TRBJ2-5; without DNA, the TCRdb call of TRBD2 cannot be checked. The CDR3 spans 15 residues. Per the germline V gene, CDR1 is SGHRS and CDR2 is YFSETQ. The CDR3 sequence is CASKTTADWWETQYF. Full variable domain (rest looked up from reference TRBV5-1 and TRBJ2-5): KAGVTQTPRYLIKTRGQQVTLSCSPISGHRSVSWYQQTPGQGLQFLFEYFSETQRNKGNFPGRFSGRQFSNSRSEMNVSTLELGDSALYLCASKTTADWWETQYFGPGTRLLVL.

The V gene is TRBV6-1, the J gene TRBJ1-4. Germline V gene sequence: CDR1 MNHNS, CDR2 SASEGT. The CDR3 covers 15 residues. CDR3 in amino acids: CASRVLGGGDEKLFF.

V usage is TRBV10-3 and J usage is TRBJ2-5; checking the TCRdb D call of TRBD2 is not possible without DNA. Germline loops: CDR1 ENHRY, CDR2 SYGVKD. The CDR3 has 14 residues. CDR3 sequence: CAISDGGSGVTQYF.

The chain is built from TRBV12-3 or TRBV12-4 and TRBJ1-3. CDR3 length equals 13 residues. CDR3 sequence reads: CASRLNSGNTIYF.

V and J are TRBV4-3 and TRBJ2-2; TCRdb reports TRBD1, a call that lacks DNA to check it against. The CDR3 contains 15 residues. Germline CDR1 is LGHNA and CDR2 is YSLEER. This CDR3 is CASSLGTGSTGELFF.

The rearrangement links TRBV27 to TRBJ2-5; TCRdb designates TRBD1, a call that cannot be tested without DNA. Germline lookup yields CDR1 MNHEY and CDR2 SMNVEV (reference sequence). CDR3 length equals 13 residues. CDR3 region: CASSFRQGETQYF.

This chain links TRBV4-1 with TRBJ1-2; TCRdb picks TRBD1, but there is no DNA to check that call. This CDR3 region has 15 residues. Germline V lookup: CDR1 MGHRA, CDR2 YSYEKL. The CDR3: CASSQDRGQYYGYTF.

The chain employs TRBV7-9 and TRBJ1-1. Germline CDR1 reads SEHNR; CDR2 reads FQNEAQ (reference sequence). The CDR3 has 16 amino acids. The chain's CDR3 is CASSPGVQLMNTEAFF.

The chain has TRBV5-6 and TRBJ2-7; the D call from TCRdb, TRBD1, cannot be confirmed without DNA. This CDR3 is built from 16 residues. Germline CDR1 reads SGHDT; CDR2 reads YYEEEE. The CDR3 here is CASRPSLGTPWSEQYF.

The rearrangement links TRBV6-2 or TRBV6-3 to TRBJ1-6. The CDR3 spans 12 residues. Germline CDR1 MNHEY, CDR2 SVGEGT. The chain's CDR3 is CASTVGVSPLHF.

The chain joins TRBV18 to TRBJ2-7; there is no DNA to check the TCRdb D call of TRBD1. The CDR3 is 13 amino acids. Germline assignment: CDR1 KGHSH and CDR2 LQKENI. CDR3 protein: CASSPQQGSEQYF.

The chain recombines TRBV12-3 or TRBV12-4 with TRBJ1-3; checking the TCRdb D call of TRBD1 is not possible without DNA. CDR3 length: 15 amino acids. CDR3 protein: CASTPGPISGNTIYF.

The chain employs TRBV29-1 and TRBJ2-7; TCRdb indicates TRBD1, and absent DNA this call remains unverified. The length of the CDR3 is 13 residues. Germline V gives CDR1 SQVTM, CDR2 ANQGSEA. This CDR3 is CSVGQASSYEQYF.

The V call is TRBV29-1, the J call TRBJ2-1. The CDR3 spans 13 residues. Germline V gene lookup returns CDR1 SQVTM and CDR2 ANQGSEA. CDR3 protein: CSSTQDSYNEQFF.

This CDR3 is CASSHPGGTAGNTIYF. This sequence joins TRBV7-2 and TRBJ1-3; TCRdb proposes TRBD1, but this gene call is untestable without DNA. This CDR3 comprises 16 residues. CDR1 is SGHTA and CDR2 is FQGNSA in the germline V gene.

The genes are TRBV7-9 and TRBJ1-5; checking the TCRdb D call of TRBD1 is not possible without DNA. The CDR3 sequence is 14 residues long. CDR1 and CDR2 from the germline V gene are SEHNR and FQNEAQ (reference sequence). The CDR3 spells CASSSGQSNQPQHF.

The rearrangement links TRBV7-3 to TRBJ2-3; TCRdb proposes TRBD1, but this gene call is untestable without DNA. CDR1 and CDR2 (germline): SGHTA, FQGTGA. The CDR3 is 15 amino acids. This chain's CDR3 is CASSRQGLFTDTQYF.

This rearrangement joins TRBV7-2 to TRBJ1-2. The CDR3 sequence is 14 residues long. Per the germline V gene, CDR1 is SGHTA and CDR2 is FQGNSA. The CDR3 region is CASSLVGGPYGYTF.

The chain couples TRBV20-1 to TRBJ2-7; TCRdb's assignment of TRBD1 cannot be checked, as there is no DNA. Germline CDR1 reads DFQATT; CDR2 reads SNEGSKA (reference sequence). The CDR3 length is 15 residues. CDR3 sequence: CSATDPGQSSYEQYF.

The CDR3 protein is CASSLGSTNEKLFF. This chain joins TRBV7-6 and TRBJ1-4. Germline lookup yields CDR1 SGHVS and CDR2 FNYEAQ. CDR3 length: 14 residues.

The rearrangement uses TRBV27 and TRBJ2-7; TCRdb outputs TRBD1, but without DNA this stays unchecked. Per the germline V gene, CDR1 is MNHEY and CDR2 is SMNVEV (reference sequence). The CDR3 contains 12 residues. The CDR3 protein is CASSSQGSEQYF.

The gene calls are TRBV12-3 or TRBV12-4 and TRBJ2-5. The CDR3 consists of 15 residues. CDR3 amino acids: CASSYVANPQETQYF.

V is TRBV5-4 and J is TRBJ1-2; TCRdb picks TRBD1, but there is no DNA to check that call. Germline CDR1 and CDR2: SGHNT and YYREEE (reference sequence). The CDR3 sequence is 13 residues long. CDR3 region: CASSFRGSYGYTF.

This chain uses TRBV15 with TRBJ2-5. The CDR3 is 14 amino acids. Looked up from germline, CDR1 is LNHNV and CDR2 is YYDKDF (reference sequence). The CDR3 here is CATSRGQVQETQYF. Full variable domain (missing parts from reference TRBV15 and TRBJ2-5): DAMVIQNPRYQVTQFGKPVTLSCSQTLNHNVMYWYQQKSSQAPKLLFHYYDKDFNNEADTPDNFQSRRPNTSFCFLDIRSPGLGDTAMYLCATSRGQVQETQYFGPGTRLLVL.

The chain joins TRBV12-3 or TRBV12-4 to TRBJ1-3; the D call of TRBD1 rests on TCRdb alone, since no DNA is present to check it. This CDR3 has 14 residues. The CDR3 region is CASNTGDSGNTIYF.

The chain has TRBV6-4 and TRBJ1-3; the TCRdb call, TRBD1, lacks DNA for checking. Per the germline V gene, CDR1 is MRHNA and CDR2 is SNTAGT. This CDR3 has 17 amino acids. CDR3 in amino acids: CASTLTSRGNTGNTIYF.

The rearrangement joins TRBV20-1 to TRBJ1-5; the D gene TCRdb calls, TRBD1, cannot be checked with no DNA. This CDR3 contains 16 residues. Germline V gene lookup returns CDR1 DFQATT and CDR2 SNEGSKA (reference sequence). CDR3 residues: CSARDPGQGGNQPQHF.

V usage is TRBV28 and J usage is TRBJ1-5; without DNA, the TCRdb call of TRBD1 cannot be checked. The CDR3 totals 15 residues. Germline V lookup: CDR1 MDHEN, CDR2 SYDVKM. The CDR3 is CATNPGTGGGQPQHF.

V is TRBV21-1 and J is TRBJ1-4; as DNA is missing, the TRBD1 call by TCRdb cannot be tested. TRBV21-1 is termed a pseudogene. This CDR3 contains 17 residues. The CDR3 spells CASSNAGTSATNEKLFF.

J is TRBJ2-2 and V is TRBV5-1; TCRdb selects TRBD2, and the lack of DNA leaves this call unchecked. This CDR3 contains 17 residues. Germline values: CDR1 SGHRS, CDR2 YFSETQ. CDR3 residues: CASSLQTSGSGTGELFF.

V is TRBV7-9 and J is TRBJ1-1. CDR3 length: 12 amino acids. The germline gives CDR1 SEHNR, CDR2 FQNEAQ (reference sequence). CDR3: CASSPDYTEALF.